The 28 T cell receptor beta chains listed next were all sequenced from one sample in a study of neurological immune-mediated disorders. The sample's time point: technical triplicate 3. TCRdb fed the 5' RACE reads into MiXCR, producing one record per CDR3 protein. This sample has tens of thousands of distinct CDR3 sequences, with roughly 16% found just once. Sequenced material: CD4+ T cells from blood. The receptors here all came from a female donor with HTLV-1-associated myelopathy (HAM/TSP).

By proportion, this clonotype is medium-sized. The chain carries TRBV6-4 and TRBJ2-3, with D perhaps matching TRBD2 (5 bases). The CDR3 loop spans 13 amino acids. Trimming removed 10 bases from V and 2 bases from J, with 13 bases in between. Germline values: CDR1 MRHNA, CDR2 SNTAGT. CDR3 nucleotides: TGTGCCAATTCAGTCCGGGACACAGATACGCAGTATTTT. This sequence encodes CANSVRDTDTQYF.

This clonotype was recorded only once. Mismatch with germline at one junction end may stem from a read error. This rearrangement joins TRBV20-1 to TRBJ2-1, with TRBD2 as a possible D gene (7 bases). The CDR3 extends over 13 amino acids. Germline V lookup: CDR1 DFQATT, CDR2 SNEGSKA (reference sequence). CDR3: CSARLSSRGRGVF. The CDR3 DNA sequence: TGCAGTGCTAGACTGTCCTCGCGGGGGCGAGGGGTCTTC.

This clonotype has a count of ten or more. V is TRBV4-1 and J is TRBJ1-3, with TRBD1 matching over 9 bases. Germline V lookup: CDR1 MGHRA, CDR2 YSYEKL. This CDR3 is built from 14 residues. Trimming cost V 4 bases and J 6 bases; bases outside gene matches: 4. In nucleotides, the CDR3 is TGCGCCAGCAGCCCCTGGGACAGGGAAAACACCATATATTTT. Encoded protein: CASSPWDRENTIYF.

This clonotype was observed many times. The rearrangement uses TRBV12-5 and TRBJ2-5; no reliable D call. Trimming removed 8 bases from V and 1 base from J, with 11 bases in between. The CDR3 has 13 residues. Germline CDR1 LGHNT, CDR2 FRNRAP. CDR3 in DNA: TGTGCTAGTTTAAGTTCGGCCCAAGAGACCCAGTACTTC. It is translated as CASLSSAQETQYF.

There are many counts of this clonotype. The rearrangement joins TRBV2 to TRBJ2-5; D may be TRBD1 (6 bases). There are 15 residues in the CDR3. CDR1 is SNHLY, CDR2 FYNNEI, per germline. With 5 bases removed from V and 2 bases from J, the gap between germline ends came to 15 bases. CDR3 in amino acids: CASSSSLGQQETQYF. The DNA for the CDR3 is TGTGCCAGCAGTTCGTCTCTGGGACAACAAGAGACCCAGTACTTC.

This clonotype showed up many times. The chain has TRBV12-3 or TRBV12-4 and TRBJ2-2; tentative D call: TRBD1 (7 bases). The CDR3 is made up of 14 amino acids. Deletions cut 8 bases from V and 3 bases from J, with 13 bases between. DNA of the CDR3: TGTGCCAGCGAGGAGGGGGCAGACACCGGGGAGCTGTTTTTT. It is translated as CASEEGADTGELFF.

The rearrangement uses TRBV11-3 and TRBJ2-1, with TRBD2 matching over 13 bases. The CDR3 is 18 amino acids. With 0 bases clipped from V and 6 bases from J, the junction kept 8 bases outside the gene matches. The germline V gene encodes CDR1 SGHNT and CDR2 YENEEA. CDR3: CASSLDGRTSGRSNEQFF. The CDR3 DNA reads TGTGCCAGCAGCTTAGACGGACGGACTAGCGGGAGATCCAATGAGCAGTTCTTC.

This clonotype has at least ten counts. The chain combines TRBV20-1 with TRBJ2-1; 7 bases fit TRBD2. The CDR3 is 20 amino acids. Germline CDR1 DFQATT, CDR2 SNEGSKA (reference sequence). The J segment lost 0 bases and the V segment lost 0 bases, leaving 17 bases of the junction unmatched. This chain's CDR3 is CSARDRGRGGAALSYNEQFF. The CDR3 region has the DNA TGCAGTGCTAGAGATAGAGGGAGGGGAGGAGCGGCCCTCTCCTACAATGAGCAGTTCTTC.

This clonotype was observed at least ten times. The V gene is TRBV6-5, the J gene TRBJ2-5, with TRBD2 matching 8 bases. The trim removed 6 bases at V and 4 bases at J, leaving 4 bases unmatched. The CDR3 is made up of 13 amino acids. Germline CDR1 MNHEY, CDR2 SVGAGI. The CDR3 DNA reads as TGTGCCAGCAGCCCCGGGACTAGAGAGACCCAGTACTTC. Residues: CASSPGTRETQYF.

This clonotype is labeled as medium-sized. CDR3 bases: TGTGCCAGCTCACCCCCCCAGGGGAGCACAGATACGCAGTATTTT. Protein product: CASSPPQGSTDTQYF. The rearrangement joins TRBV18 to TRBJ2-3, with D possibly TRBD1 on 6 matching bases. Germline CDR1 reads KGHSH; CDR2 reads LQKENI. The CDR3 sequence is 15 residues long. V dropped 3 bases and J dropped 0 bases, with 10 bases sitting between them.

The genes are TRBV7-8 and TRBJ2-7, with a tentative D call TRBD1 (5 bases). Germline loops: CDR1 SGHVS, CDR2 FQNEAQ. This CDR3 region has 14 residues. V dropped 5 bases and J dropped 3 bases, with 14 bases sitting between them. Written as DNA, the CDR3 is TGTGCCAGCAGCAAAGGGGATTGGGACTACGAGCAGTACTTC. Protein sequence: CASSKGDWDYEQYF.

The rearrangement uses TRBV29-1 and TRBJ2-2, with TRBD2 identical over 8 bases. Germline CDR1 is SQVTM and CDR2 is ANQGSEA. Trimming cost V 7 bases and J 8 bases; bases outside gene matches: 18. The CDR3 sequence is 16 residues long. Here the CDR3 reads CSAYGAGAPITGELFF. In DNA, the CDR3 is TGCAGCGCATACGGAGCGGGGGCCCCCATTACAGGGGAGCTGTTTTTT.

This clonotype showed up many times. The chain links TRBV6-5 to TRBJ2-7; D might be TRBD2 (5 bases). The CDR3 runs to 13 residues. The ends were cut back, 0 bases at V and 4 bases at J, with 7 bases in the middle. In germline, CDR1 is MNHEY, CDR2 SVGAGI. The CDR3 DNA follows: TGTGCCAGCAGTTACTCGACGGGGTACGAGCAGTACTTC. Its protein is CASSYSTGYEQYF.

The sample holds many counts of this clonotype. This sequence joins TRBV4-2 and TRBJ2-3; perhaps TRBD2 as D (5 bases). The CDR3 has 13 amino acids. Per the germline V gene, CDR1 is LGHNA and CDR2 is YNFKEQ. V lost 4 bases and J lost 3, with 8 bases in between. CDR3 protein: CASSPPGTDTQYF. The CDR3, as DNA: TGTGCCAGCAGCCCCCCGGGGACAGATACGCAGTATTTT.

This clonotype was observed at least ten times. This may be a read error: a much more frequent sequence differs by one nucleotide. The CDR3 loop reads CVSSLQGMNTEAFF. The CDR3 DNA is TGTGTCAGCAGCCTACAGGGAATGAACACTGAAGCTTTCTTT. The rearrangement links TRBV2 to TRBJ1-1, with D maybe TRBD1 (6 bases). Germline assignment: CDR1 SNHLY and CDR2 FYNNEI. The CDR3 extends over 14 amino acids.

The chain employs TRBV5-6 and TRBJ1-1; 10 bases match TRBD1. The V gene's germline CDR1 is SGHDT and CDR2 YYEEEE. The CDR3 has 13 residues. With V trimmed by 3 bases and J by 8 bases, 4 bases remained unmatched. The CDR3 loop reads CASSYDRGQEAFF. The CDR3 DNA sequence: TGTGCCAGCAGCTACGACAGGGGGCAGGAAGCTTTCTTT.

This clonotype was recorded at least ten times. The CDR3 spells CASSTGDFADTQYF. DNA of the CDR3: TGTGCCAGCAGTACAGGGGATTTTGCAGATACGCAGTATTTT. The chain uses TRBV12-3 or TRBV12-4 and TRBJ2-3, with 7 bases aligning to TRBD1. J lost 4 bases, V lost 5 bases, and 6 bases had no gene match. CDR3 size: 14 residues.

This clonotype occurred many times. V gene TRBV30 combines with J gene TRBJ1-2; 7 bases align to TRBD1. Germline CDR1 GTSNPN, CDR2 SVGIG (reference sequence). This CDR3 has 11 residues. V shed 4 bases and J 8 bases; nucleotides not matched to a gene: 4. The CDR3 reads CAWKQGRGYTF. The CDR3 DNA reads TGTGCCTGGAAACAGGGGAGAGGCTACACCTTC.

With respect to this clonotype: This may come from a read error, since a much larger clone is one base off. This sequence joins TRBV20-1 and TRBJ2-7, with D possibly being TRBD2 (5 bases). This CDR3 is 13 amino acids long. CDR1 DFQATT and CDR2 SNEGSKA come from the germline V gene (reference sequence). The V gene lost 5 bases and the J gene lost 1 base, with 12 bases spanning the gap. The CDR3, as DNA: TGCAGTGCTGTCTGGACTTATTCCTACGAGCAGTACTTC. Its translation is CSAVWTYSYEQYF.

This clonotype was counted at least ten times. V is TRBV7-2 and J is TRBJ2-7; 12 bases map to TRBD1. V gave up 1 base and J gave up 4 bases; unmatched junction bases: 5. This CDR3 contains 16 residues. The germline CDR1 and CDR2 sequences are SGHTA and FQGNSA. The CDR3 region is CASSLGGTGGMYEQYF. DNA for the CDR3: TGTGCCAGCAGCTTAGGAGGGACAGGGGGCATGTACGAGCAGTACTTC.

At least ten counts were recorded for this clonotype. The chain combines TRBV20-1 with TRBJ2-1; D is unclear. CDR1 is DFQATT and CDR2 is SNEGSKA in the germline V gene (reference sequence). V lost 1 base to trimming and J lost 5 bases, with 6 bases between them. CDR3 length: 12 amino acids. CDR3 DNA: TGCAGTGCTAGAGTGCGGAACAATGAGCAGTTCTTC. Its protein product is CSARVRNNEQFF.

This clonotype was recorded at least ten times. The V call is TRBV5-4, the J call TRBJ2-3; D is perhaps TRBD2 (7 bases). The CDR3 runs 15 residues. V shed 4 bases and J shed 6 bases, with 18 bases lying between them. The germline V gene has CDR1 SGHNT and CDR2 YYREEE (reference sequence). The CDR3 loop is CASSPPSGGGDTQYF. As DNA, the CDR3 is TGTGCCAGCAGCCCCCCTAGCGGAGGGGGGGATACGCAGTATTTT.

This clonotype was counted only a few times. This chain connects TRBV30 to TRBJ1-6, with D uncertain. This CDR3 comprises 13 residues. Germline loops: CDR1 GTSNPN, CDR2 SVGIG (reference sequence). CDR3 loop: CALNLDAYSPLHF. The CDR3 DNA follows: TGTGCGCTAAATCTGGACGCGTATTCACCCCTCCACTTT. Supplemented by reference TRBV30 and TRBJ1-6, the full variable domain reads SQTIHQWPATLVQPVGSPLSLECTVEGTSNPNLYWYRQAAGRGLQLLFYSVGIGQISSEVPQNLSASRPQDRQFILSSKKLLLSDSGFYLCALNLDAYSPLHFGNGTRLTVT.

By share, this clonotype ranks as medium-sized. The chain carries TRBV7-9 and TRBJ2-6; tentative D call: TRBD1 (5 bases). Germline loops: CDR1 SEHNR, CDR2 FQNEAQ (reference sequence). The V and J ends lost 5 bases and 0 bases respectively, with 11 bases between them. The length of the CDR3 is 16 residues. CDR3 sequence: CASSSQGFSGANVLTF. The CDR3 DNA reads TGTGCCAGCAGCAGTCAGGGTTTCTCTGGGGCCAACGTCCTGACTTTC.

This clonotype was detected ten times or more. The chain joins TRBV12-3 or TRBV12-4 to TRBJ2-5; 7 nucleotides match TRBD2. Losses at the gene ends were 3 bases for V and 5 bases for J; bases not matched to a gene: 3. The CDR3 has 13 residues. DNA of the CDR3: TGTGCCAGCAGTTTCAGCGGGACGGAGACCCAGTACTTC. It codes for CASSFSGTETQYF.

This clonotype was counted at least ten times. V is TRBV5-1 and J is TRBJ2-3, with a weak D call TRBD2 (5 bases). This CDR3 spans 14 amino acids. Per germline, CDR1 SGHRS and CDR2 YFSETQ. V lost 0 bases and J lost 4, with 9 bases in between. This CDR3 is CASSLGLPSDTQYF. In nucleotides, the CDR3 is TGCGCCAGCAGCTTGGGACTACCGTCAGATACGCAGTATTTT.

This clonotype occurred many times. The V gene is TRBV20-1, the J gene TRBJ2-7; D is tentatively TRBD1 or TRBD2 (7 bases each). Trimming shortened V by 3 bases and J by 4 bases, and 13 bases separated the two germline ends. CDR1 is DFQATT and CDR2 is SNEGSKA in the germline V gene (reference sequence). The CDR3 is made up of 13 amino acids. The DNA for the CDR3 is TGCAGTGCTAGGGGAGGGGGCCAGTACGAGCAGTACTTC. Protein: CSARGGGQYEQYF.

Ten or more counts support this clonotype. The chain is built from TRBV12-3 or TRBV12-4 and TRBJ1-1, with D possibly TRBD1 on 5 matching bases. V was shortened by 6 bases and J by 5 bases, with 13 bases between the two germline ends. The CDR3 extends over 13 amino acids. The CDR3 loop reads CASRQVESTEAFF. The CDR3 DNA reads as TGTGCCAGCAGACAGGTTGAGTCGACTGAAGCTTTCTTT.